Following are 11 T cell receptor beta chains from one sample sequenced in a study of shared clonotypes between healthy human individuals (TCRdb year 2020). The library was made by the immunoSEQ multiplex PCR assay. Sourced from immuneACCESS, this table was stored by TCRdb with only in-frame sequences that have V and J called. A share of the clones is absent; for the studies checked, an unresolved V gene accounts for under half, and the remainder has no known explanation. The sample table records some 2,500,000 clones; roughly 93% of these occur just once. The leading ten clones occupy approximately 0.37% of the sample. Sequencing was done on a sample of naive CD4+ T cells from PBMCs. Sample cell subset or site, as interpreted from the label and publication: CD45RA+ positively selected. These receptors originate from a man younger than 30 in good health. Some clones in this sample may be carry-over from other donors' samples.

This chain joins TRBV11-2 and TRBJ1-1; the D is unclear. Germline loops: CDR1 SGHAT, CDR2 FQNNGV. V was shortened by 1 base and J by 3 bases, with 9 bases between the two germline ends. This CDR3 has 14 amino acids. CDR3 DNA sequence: TGTGCCAGCAGCTTAGGGGCCGGGGACACTGAAGCTTTCTTT. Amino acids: CASSLGAGDTEAFF.

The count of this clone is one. The CDR3 spells CASSSARGILADTQYF. The CDR3, as DNA: TGTGCCAGCAGCTCCGCTCGCGGGATATTGGCAGATACGCAGTATTTT. This chain links TRBV7-2 with TRBJ2-3, with D perhaps TRBD2 (6 bases). Germline V gene data show CDR1 as SGHTA and CDR2 as FQGNSA. The CDR3 has 16 amino acids. V lost 4 bases and J lost 4, with 18 bases in between.

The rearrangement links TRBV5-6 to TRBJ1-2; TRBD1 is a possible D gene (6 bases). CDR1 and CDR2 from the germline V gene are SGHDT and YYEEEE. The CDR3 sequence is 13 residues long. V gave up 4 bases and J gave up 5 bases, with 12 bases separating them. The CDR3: CASSPSGAYGYTF. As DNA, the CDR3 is TGTGCCAGCAGCCCCTCAGGGGCGTATGGCTACACCTTC.

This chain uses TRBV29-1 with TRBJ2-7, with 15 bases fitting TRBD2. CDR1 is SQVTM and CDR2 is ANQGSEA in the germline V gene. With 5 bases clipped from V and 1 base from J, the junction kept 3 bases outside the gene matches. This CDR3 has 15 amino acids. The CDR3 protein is CSVRGLAGGSYEQYF. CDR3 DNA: TGCAGCGTTCGAGGACTAGCGGGAGGGTCCTACGAGCAGTACTTC.

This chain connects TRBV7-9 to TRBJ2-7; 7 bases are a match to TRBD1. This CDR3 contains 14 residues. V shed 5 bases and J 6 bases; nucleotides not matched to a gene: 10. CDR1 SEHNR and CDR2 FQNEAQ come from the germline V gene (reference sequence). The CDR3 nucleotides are TGTGCCAGCAGCACCCCGGACAGGAAGGGCGAGCAGTACTTC. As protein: CASSTPDRKGEQYF. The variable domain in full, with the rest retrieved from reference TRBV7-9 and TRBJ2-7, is DTGVSQNPRHKITKRGQNVTFRCDPISEHNRLYWYRQTLGQGPEFLTYFQNEAQLEKSRLLSDRFSAERPKGSFSTLEIQRTEQGDSAMYLCASSTPDRKGEQYFGPGTRLTVT.

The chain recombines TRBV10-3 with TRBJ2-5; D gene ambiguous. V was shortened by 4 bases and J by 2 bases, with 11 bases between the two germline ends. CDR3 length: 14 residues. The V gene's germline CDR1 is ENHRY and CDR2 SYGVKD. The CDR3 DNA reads TGTGCCATCAGTGGTCGGCAGGATCAAGAGACCCAGTACTTC. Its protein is CAISGRQDQETQYF.

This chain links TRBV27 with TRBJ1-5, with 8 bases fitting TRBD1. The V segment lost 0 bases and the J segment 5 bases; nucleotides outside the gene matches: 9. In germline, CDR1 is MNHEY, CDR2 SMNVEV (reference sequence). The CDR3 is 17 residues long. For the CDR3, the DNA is TGTGCCAGCAGTTTATCGTCGTGGACAGGGTTAGATCAGCCCCAGCATTTT. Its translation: CASSLSSWTGLDQPQHF.

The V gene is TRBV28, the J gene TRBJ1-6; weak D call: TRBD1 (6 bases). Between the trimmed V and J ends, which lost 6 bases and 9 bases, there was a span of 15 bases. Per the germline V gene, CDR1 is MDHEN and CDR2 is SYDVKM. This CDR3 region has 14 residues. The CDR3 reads CASSTQGVGSPLHF. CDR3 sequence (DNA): TGTGCCAGCAGCACACAGGGAGTAGGTTCACCCCTCCACTTT.

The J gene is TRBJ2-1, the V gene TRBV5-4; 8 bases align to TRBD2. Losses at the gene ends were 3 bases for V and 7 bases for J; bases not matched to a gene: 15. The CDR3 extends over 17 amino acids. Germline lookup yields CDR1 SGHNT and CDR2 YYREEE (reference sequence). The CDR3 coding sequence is TGTGCCAGCAGCTCGTTCGATGTAGCGGGGAAGGGAAATGAGCAGTTCTTC. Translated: CASSSFDVAGKGNEQFF.

The CDR3 spells CASSFLIIQGEQYF. The CDR3 bases are TGTGCCAGCAGCTTTCTAATTATTCAGGGGGAGCAGTACTTC. The chain recombines TRBV7-2 with TRBJ2-7; a weak D match, TRBD1 (6 bases). This CDR3 is 14 amino acids long. From germline, CDR1 is SGHTA and CDR2 FQGNSA. Trimming stripped 3 bases from V and 7 bases from J, with 16 bases between.

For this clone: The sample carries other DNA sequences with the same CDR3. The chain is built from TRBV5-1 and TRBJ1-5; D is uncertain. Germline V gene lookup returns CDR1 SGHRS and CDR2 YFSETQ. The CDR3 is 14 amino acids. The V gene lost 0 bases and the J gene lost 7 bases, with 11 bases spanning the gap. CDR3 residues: CASSLDGVGQPQHF. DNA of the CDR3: TGCGCCAGCAGCTTGGACGGGGTAGGGCAGCCCCAGCATTTT.